Described below is a single T cell receptor (beta chain) sequence and its context. This clone has ten or more counts. Its cognate antigen has yet to be identified. Base qualities are missing; no much larger clone stands one base away. The immunoSEQ Assay, a bias-controlled multiplex PCR, was used to amplify TCRbeta CDR3 regions from genomic DNA. Turning to the authors' computational methods: The number of nucleated cells in each sample was estimated by amplification of reference gene primers within the assay. To quantify the absolute abundance of each unique TCRbeta CDR3 rearrangement, sequence reads were collapsed and filtered. For each sample, productive Simpson clonality was calculated by taking the square root of Simpson's diversity index across productive rearrangements. TCRdb limited this immuneACCESS table to in-frame rearrangements with V and J called. A share of clones is missing; checked studies link under half to unresolved V genes, and the rest is unexplained. Clone size and the V and J calls come from that table; the DNA yielded D and trimming. For this sample the table gives 95,000 to 150,000 clones, of which roughly 69% were detected only once. Around 2% of the sample lies in the top ten.

This sample is drawn from a study of blood T cell repertoires in COVID-19 (dated by TCRdb to the early 2020s). With regard to the full study: Samples from collaborators originated in the United States, Italy and Spain and spanned both the acute and convalescent phases of COVID-19. The material from the prospective study consisted of cDNA or gDNA derived from T cells, B-cell-depleted T cells, or PBMCs. The samples were drawn from two sources: the first 160 participants of the ongoing ImmuneRACE study, and 1,000 to 1,500 subjects contributed by 6 global collaborators. The repertoires were released in a freely available public database meant as a resource for research on the immune response to SARS-CoV-2. Deeply sampled blood TCRbeta repertoires from subjects exposed to, actively infected with, or recovered from COVID-19 were included in the dataset. The sample metadata nearly always contained a de-identified subject ID, COVID-19 status, age in years and sex. Where HLA class I and class II types were available, the types were taken from metadata supplied by the sample provider, not from assay-based typing. The paper as a whole reports these results and caveats: The amount of clinical and demographic metadata varied by source and participant and was provided uncurated.

CDR1 and CDR2, per the germline V gene, are SGHTA and FQGNSA. V and J lose 4 bases and 0 bases, and a span of 9 bases separates them. The CDR3 runs 14 residues from the cysteine to the phenylalanine. Here the CDR3 DNA is all that survives: 42 bases in frame from base 1. Whole blood was collected in K2EDTA tubes by collaborating institutions according to the institutions' own protocols. Collaborator samples were shipped for TCRbeta analysis as frozen whole blood, isolated PBMCs, or DNA extracted from either sample type. The sequence came from a woman between 65 and 79 years old with acute or convalescent COVID-19. The sequencing sample was made of peripheral blood. Recombination connected TRBV7-2 to TRBJ1-1; TRBD1 could be the D gene, as 5 bases match. The CDR3 sequence is CASSSGWVNTEAFF. The base sequence is TGTGCCAGCAGCTCAGGGTGGGTGAACACTGAAGCTTTCTTT.